This TCR beta chain was observed in a study of blood T cell repertoires in COVID-19. Study summary: Researchers got acute and convalescent COVID-19 samples from the United States, Italy and Spain. T cells, B-cell-depleted T cells, or PBMCs provided the cDNA or gDNA that served as material.

CDR3 length equals 16 residues. The germline CDR1 and CDR2 sequences are SNHLY and FYNNEI. About this clone: Its ends do not fully match the called genes, so a read error is possible.

Source study methods: Nucleated cell counts were estimated from reference gene primer amplification. Clones were read by immunoSEQ multiplex PCR, and TCRdb kept only the in-frame ones, dropping some. From that table come the V and J calls and clone size; the DNA was used to work out D and trimming. The sample lists around 150,000 clones, 76% occurring once. The TCR was taken from a woman aged 80 or over with acute or convalescent COVID-19. V and J are TRBV2 and TRBJ1-1, with TRBD1 matching over 8 bases. Sequencing was carried out using peripheral blood. The CDR3 nucleotides are TGTGCCAGCAGGGAAGGATTACAGGGGGGCAACACTGAAGCTTTCTTT. Encoded protein: CASREGLQGGNTEAFF.